The TCR beta chain under discussion was sequenced for a study of vaccination effects on CD4 cells after COVID-19. Across the whole study: Participants each got two BNT162b2 or mRNA-1273 vaccine doses.

An approximately 10-day culture period preceded the isolation of CD4+ T cells. From March to December 2020, the person had a SARS-CoV-2 infection that was confirmed by PCR. Study conclusions and caveats: Vaccine-induced new clones formed most post-vaccine spike-reactive clones in convalescents. Infection- and vaccine-induced clones contracted markedly late after vaccination.

Assay: immunoSEQ multiplex PCR; the TCRdb copy retains only in-frame clones and omits some. The sample has about 64,000 clones, about 72% seen once. Concerning this clone: Its antigen is undetermined.

Sequenced here: CD4+ T cells from PBMCs cultured without peptide, sampled before COVID-19 vaccination. The clonotype was recovered from a human donor who had a prior SARS-CoV-2 infection.

Written as DNA, the CDR3 is TGTGCCAGCAGCCTTGATAGTAGCTCCTACAATGAGCAGTTCTTC. Encoded protein: CASSLDSSSYNEQFF. The chain carries TRBV7-3 and TRBJ2-1; D unclear. Germline loops: CDR1 SGHTA, CDR2 FQGTGA. The CDR3 runs 15 residues. V was shortened by 5 bases and J by 0 bases, with 11 bases between the two germline ends.